These 5 T cell receptor beta chains came from one sample sequenced in a study of blood T cell repertoires in COVID-19. Sequencing was performed with immunoSEQ multiplex PCR; in TCRdb, only in-frame clones are kept and a portion is missing. The sample includes about 23,000 clones, approximately 88% of them seen just once. Sequenced: peripheral blood. The receptors were gathered from a man between 65 and 85 years old in a cohort sampled during active COVID-19.

V and J are TRBV29-1 and TRBJ1-1, with 8 nucleotides matching TRBD1. The CDR3 covers 14 residues. Trimming cost V 7 bases and J 0 bases; bases outside gene matches: 7. CDR1 is SQVTM, CDR2 ANQGSEA, per germline. CDR3: CSGRRGLLNTEAFF. Here the CDR3 DNA reads TGCAGCGGTCGCAGGGGGCTATTGAACACTGAAGCTTTCTTT.

The rearrangement uses TRBV12-2 and TRBJ2-7; the listed D gene, TRBD2, was not tested against the DNA. TRBV12-2 is a known pseudogene. CDR3 length equals 18 residues. Written as DNA, the CDR3 is TGTGCAAGTCGCTTAGCGAATGGACTAATTTCATGGCTCTACGAGCAGTACTTC. Residues: CASRLANGLISWLYEQYF.

The chain employs TRBV5-6 and TRBJ2-1; TRBD2 aligns across 13 bases. J lost 0 bases, V lost 4 bases, and 1 base had no gene match. This CDR3 contains 16 residues. Germline CDR1 reads SGHDT; CDR2 reads YYEEEE. This CDR3 reads CASSRTSGSSYNEQFF. In nucleotides, the CDR3 is TGTGCCAGCAGCCGGACTAGCGGGAGCTCCTACAATGAGCAGTTCTTC.

This sequence joins TRBV5-5 and TRBJ2-1; 7 nucleotides match TRBD2. The V gene end was trimmed by 4 bases and the J gene end by 0 bases; junction bases not matched to a gene: 4. The CDR3 covers 15 residues. Looked up from germline, CDR1 is SGHKS and CDR2 is YYEKEE (reference sequence). The CDR3 region is CASSLSGTSYNEQFF. CDR3 nucleotides: TGTGCCAGCAGCCTAAGCGGGACCTCCTACAATGAGCAGTTCTTC.

This sequence joins TRBV15 and TRBJ2-3, with 9 nucleotides matching TRBD2. The length of the CDR3 is 16 residues. After removal of 0 bases from V and 6 bases from J, the junction contained 7 bases not matched to a gene. Germline V CDR1 and CDR2: LNHNV, YYDKDF (reference sequence). The CDR3, as DNA: TGTGCCACCAGCAGAGATAGATCGCGGGAGGGGGATACGCAGTATTTT. The encoded protein is CATSRDRSREGDTQYF.